This is a list of T cell receptor beta chains from one sample in a study of OX40 agonist ivuxolimab in advanced cancers. The assay was immunoSEQ multiplex PCR, and TCRdb's table has in-frame clones only and misses some. This table holds more than 50,000 clones, approximately 93% found once. The material was CD4+ or CD8+ T cells sorted from blood, obtained in a trial of the OX40 agonist ivuxolimab. The source is an adult with an advanced solid tumor such as melanoma, head and neck, liver or kidney cancer. The CDR3 runs from the conserved cysteine through the conserved F or W. The D gene is left open where the match is weak. Size tells how often a clone was seen (once, few, many) or the class of an expanded clone, and some rows leave it out.

v_call: TRBV7-9
j_call: TRBJ2-7
clone_size: .
d_call: .
cdr3_aa: CASSPDRISYEQYF
cdr3_nt: TGTGCCAGCAGCCCCGACAGAATATCCTACGAGCAGTACTTC

v_call: TRBV6-1
j_call: TRBJ2-7
clone_size: once
d_call: TRBD1
cdr3_aa: CASRGAWTGPYEQYF
cdr3_nt: TGTGCCAGCAGGGGAGCTTGGACAGGACCCTACGAGCAGTACTTC

v_call: TRBV6-1
j_call: TRBJ1-2
clone_size: .
d_call: .
cdr3_aa: CASSSTDYGYTF
cdr3_nt: TGTGCCAGCAGTTCGACAGACTATGGCTACACCTTC

v_call: TRBV7-2
j_call: TRBJ1-6
clone_size: .
d_call: TRBD1
cdr3_aa: CASSFPGTGKRGDSPLHF
cdr3_nt: TGTGCCAGCAGCTTCCCCGGGACAGGGAAGAGGGGGGATTCACCCCTCCACTTT

v_call: TRBV27
j_call: TRBJ1-5
clone_size: .
d_call: .
cdr3_aa: CASSSYGLESNQPQHF
cdr3_nt: TGTGCCAGCAGTTCGTACGGGTTGGAGAGCAATCAGCCCCAGCATTTT

v_call: TRBV30
j_call: TRBJ2-1
clone_size: .
d_call: .
cdr3_aa: CAWTLPGAFEQFF
cdr3_nt: TGTGCCTGGACCCTACCGGGGGCCTTTGAGCAGTTCTTC

v_call: TRBV11-3
j_call: TRBJ2-7
clone_size: .
d_call: .
cdr3_aa: CASSLDLGSEQYF
cdr3_nt: TGTGCCAGCAGCTTAGATCTTGGTTCCGAGCAGTACTTC

v_call: TRBV9
j_call: TRBJ2-1
clone_size: .
d_call: .
cdr3_aa: CASSGQDSSYNEQFF
cdr3_nt: TGTGCCAGCAGCGGACAGGACAGCTCCTACAATGAGCAGTTCTTC

v_call: TRBV30
j_call: TRBJ1-1
clone_size: .
d_call: .
cdr3_aa: CAWSYVENTEAFF
cdr3_nt: TGTGCCTGGAGTTACGTAGAAAACACTGAAGCTTTCTTT

v_call: TRBV18
j_call: TRBJ2-7
clone_size: .
d_call: .
cdr3_aa: CASSPPVAEDLTYEQYF
cdr3_nt: TGTGCCAGCTCCCCACCGGTGGCAGAAGACTTAACCTACGAGCAGTACTTC